This TCR beta chain originates from a study of blood T cell repertoires in COVID-19. About the study: Researchers got acute and convalescent COVID-19 samples from the United States, Italy and Spain. T cells, B-cell-depleted T cells, or PBMCs supplied cDNA or gDNA.

The CDR3 length is 16 residues. Germline V lookup: CDR1 SGHNT, CDR2 YYREEE (reference sequence). V lost 4 bases and J lost 3, with 19 bases in between. Per the original methods: Quantification of nucleated cells was approximated via reference gene primer amplification. Measured with immunoSEQ multiplex PCR; TCRdb has only the in-frame clones, and not every one. V, J and clone size reflect that table, while D and trimming were determined from the DNA. The sample lists roughly 220,000 clones, around 90% seen once, with 3% in the top ten. The sequenced material came from peripheral blood. This sequence was found in a man in his fifties or sixties with acute or convalescent COVID-19. This sequence joins TRBV5-4 and TRBJ2-5; tentatively, D is TRBD2 (6 bases). CDR3 DNA: TGTGCCAGCAGCCCCGGGGCCGTGGGGGGAAAAGAGACCCAGTACTTC. Protein: CASSPGAVGGKETQYF.